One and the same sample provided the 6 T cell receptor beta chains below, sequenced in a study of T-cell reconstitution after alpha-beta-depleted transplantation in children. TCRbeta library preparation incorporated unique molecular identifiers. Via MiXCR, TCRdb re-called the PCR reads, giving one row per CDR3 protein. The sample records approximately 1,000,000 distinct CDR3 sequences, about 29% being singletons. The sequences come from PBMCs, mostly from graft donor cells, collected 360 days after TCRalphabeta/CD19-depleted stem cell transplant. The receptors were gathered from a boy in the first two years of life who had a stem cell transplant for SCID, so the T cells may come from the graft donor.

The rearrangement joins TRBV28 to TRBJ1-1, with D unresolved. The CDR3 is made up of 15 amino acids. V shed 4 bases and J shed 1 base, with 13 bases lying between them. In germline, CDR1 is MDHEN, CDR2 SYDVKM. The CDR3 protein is CASSSPQPGNTEAFF. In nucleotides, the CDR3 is TGTGCCAGCAGTTCTCCTCAACCGGGGAACACTGAAGCTTTCTTT.

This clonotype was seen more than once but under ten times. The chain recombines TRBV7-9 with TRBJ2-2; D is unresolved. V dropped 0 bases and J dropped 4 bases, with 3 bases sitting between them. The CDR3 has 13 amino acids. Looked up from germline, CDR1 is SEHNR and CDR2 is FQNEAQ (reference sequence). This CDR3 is CASSLATTGELFF. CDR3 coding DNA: TGTGCCAGCAGCTTAGCGACCACCGGGGAGCTGTTTTTT.

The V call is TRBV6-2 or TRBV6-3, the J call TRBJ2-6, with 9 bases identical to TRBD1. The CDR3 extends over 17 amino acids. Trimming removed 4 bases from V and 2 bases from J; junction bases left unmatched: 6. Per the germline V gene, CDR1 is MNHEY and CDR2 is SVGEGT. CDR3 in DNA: TGTGCCAGCAGTTCTCCCGGGACAGGGACTGGGGCCAACGTCCTGACTTTC. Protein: CASSSPGTGTGANVLTF.

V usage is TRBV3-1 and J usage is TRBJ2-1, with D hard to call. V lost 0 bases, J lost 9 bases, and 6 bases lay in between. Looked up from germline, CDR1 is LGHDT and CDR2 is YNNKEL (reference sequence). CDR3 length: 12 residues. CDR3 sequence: CASSQDVAEQFF. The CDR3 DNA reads TGTGCCAGCAGCCAAGATGTCGCTGAGCAGTTCTTC.

The CDR3 DNA follows: TGTGCCAGCAGCCAAGTTCGGCCAGGCCTTGGGCTCTACGAGCAGTACTTC. Translating gives CASSQVRPGLGLYEQYF. The chain carries TRBV14 and TRBJ2-7; no clear D gene. This CDR3 comprises 17 residues. V shed 1 base and J shed 3 bases, with 19 bases lying between them. The germline V gene encodes CDR1 SGHDN and CDR2 FVKESK.

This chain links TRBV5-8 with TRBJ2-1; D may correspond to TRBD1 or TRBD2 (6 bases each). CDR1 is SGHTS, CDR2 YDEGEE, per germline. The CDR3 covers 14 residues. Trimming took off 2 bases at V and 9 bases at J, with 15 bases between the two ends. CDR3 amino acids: CASSLWGAKSEQFF. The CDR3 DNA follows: TGTGCCAGCAGCTTATGGGGGGCTAAAAGTGAGCAGTTCTTC.